Here is one T cell receptor beta chain with its context. The antigen remains unidentified. The data derive from a study of T cells in Graves' hyperthyroidism and ophthalmopathy. There were TCR beta CDR3 regions amplified from RNA transcripts. The HTBI primer set served for first-round RT-PCR of the TCR CDR3. TCRdb called the multiplex PCR reads again in MiXCR, with one record for every CDR3 protein. The table records over 500,000 distinct CDR3 sequences, approximately 48% of them present only once. Per germline, CDR1 DFQATT and CDR2 SNEGSKA (reference sequence). V lost 6 bases and J lost 12, with 14 bases in between. The CDR3 extends over 10 amino acids. Study-wide findings and caveats: The model predicted ophthalmopathy a median 6.5 months before onset. The authors' 13 V-J model separated ophthalmopathy from stable hyperthyroidism.

This chain uses TRBV20-1 with TRBJ1-1; no clear D gene. The TCR sequence derives from an adult woman with Graves' disease, either hyperthyroidism or ophthalmopathy (not recorded which). Sequencing was performed on peripheral blood or thyroid tissue (not recorded which). The CDR3 sequence: CSAYTSGTFF. The CDR3 bases are TGCAGTGCATATACTAGCGGGACTTTCTTT.